The 32 T cell receptor beta chains in this list originate from one sample, sequenced in a study of blood T cell repertoires in COVID-19. The table came from immunoSEQ multiplex PCR; TCRdb's copy has only in-frame clones and leaves some out. The data show about 430,000 clones, roughly nine tenths seen once. The source material was PBMCs or T cells enriched from blood (not recorded which). These receptors were obtained from a man aged 30 to 39 who had recovered from COVID-19.

This rearrangement joins TRBV5-1 to TRBJ1-1; D not certain. CDR1 and CDR2 (germline): SGHRS, YFSETQ. There are 13 residues in the CDR3. The germline V and J ends were trimmed by 0 bases and 3 bases, with 6 bases remaining between them. CDR3 in DNA: TGCGCCAGCAGCTTGGGTGCGGACACTGAAGCTTTCTTT. Translation: CASSLGADTEAFF.

The genes are TRBV7-6 and TRBJ2-1; the D gene is possibly TRBD1 (5 bases). Trimming removed 5 bases at V and 0 bases at J, with 14 bases between. The CDR3 has 16 residues. In germline, CDR1 is SGHVS, CDR2 FNYEAQ. CDR3 sequence (DNA): TGTGCCAGCAGCCGATCAGGGATCTACTCCTACAATGAGCAGTTCTTC. This gives the protein CASSRSGIYSYNEQFF.

V gene TRBV6-5 combines with J gene TRBJ1-2; D is possibly TRBD1 (5 bases). The CDR3 covers 13 residues. Trimming stripped 4 bases from V and 4 bases from J, with 10 bases between. Germline lookup yields CDR1 MNHEY and CDR2 SVGAGI. The CDR3 spells CASSSPGGYGYTF. The CDR3 bases are TGTGCCAGCAGTTCGCCGGGGGGCTATGGCTACACCTTC.

The J gene is TRBJ2-7, the V gene TRBV6-5; possibly TRBD2 for D (7 bases). CDR3 length equals 12 residues. CDR1 and CDR2 (germline): MNHEY, SVGAGI. The CDR3 sequence: CAGEGDTYEQYF. The DNA of the CDR3 is TGTGCTGGGGAGGGGGACACCTACGAGCAGTACTTC.

This chain connects TRBV15 to TRBJ1-6; 7 bases map to TRBD1. Germline assignment: CDR1 LNHNV and CDR2 YYDKDF (reference sequence). With 9 bases clipped from V and 0 bases from J, the junction kept 14 bases outside the gene matches. This CDR3 has 18 residues. This chain's CDR3 is CATSPTRDSNSYNSPLHF. The CDR3 nucleotides are TGTGCCACATCTCCCACCCGGGACAGTAACTCCTATAATTCACCCCTCCACTTT.

This rearrangement joins TRBV28 to TRBJ2-7, with 8 nucleotides matching TRBD2. Trimming took 6 bases from V and 2 from J; bases not matched to a gene: 6. CDR1 is MDHEN, CDR2 SYDVKM, per germline. The CDR3 is 14 residues long. CDR3 protein: CASRTGTRTYEQYF. DNA of the CDR3: TGTGCCAGCAGAACCGGGACTAGAACCTACGAGCAGTACTTC.

The chain couples TRBV6-5 to TRBJ1-6; D ambiguous. CDR3 length: 15 residues. Germline V gene sequence: CDR1 MNHEY, CDR2 SVGAGI. Trimming took 0 bases from V and 5 from J, leaving 8 bases between them. CDR3 coding DNA: TGTGCCAGCAGTTACTCGCCAGCGGATAATTCACCCCTCCACTTT. This translates into CASSYSPADNSPLHF.

J is TRBJ2-7 and V is TRBV27; 9 bases line up with TRBD1. CDR3 size: 13 residues. Trimming removed 2 bases from V and 6 bases from J; junction bases left unmatched: 2. The germline V gene has CDR1 MNHEY and CDR2 SMNVEV (reference sequence). CDR3 residues: CASSLGTGLEQYF. The CDR3 nucleotides read TGTGCCAGCAGTTTAGGGACAGGGCTCGAGCAGTACTTC.

V gene TRBV29-1 combines with J gene TRBJ2-1; D may be TRBD2 (6 bases). Germline V gives CDR1 SQVTM, CDR2 ANQGSEA. This CDR3 comprises 14 residues. V was shortened by 4 bases and J by 3 bases, with 13 bases between the two germline ends. DNA for the CDR3: TGCAGCGTTGGGAGGGGAGCAGTCTACAATGAGCAGTTCTTC. Translation: CSVGRGAVYNEQFF.

The V gene is TRBV9, the J gene TRBJ2-7; D is possibly TRBD1 (5 bases). The CDR3 runs 14 residues. The V end lost 0 bases, the J end lost 3 bases, and 10 bases lay between the germline ends. Germline V gene data show CDR1 as SGDLS and CDR2 as YYNGEE. DNA of the CDR3: TGTGCCAGCAGCGTAGATTTAGGGGTCTACGAGCAGTACTTC. Its protein is CASSVDLGVYEQYF.

The gene calls are TRBV21-1 and TRBJ2-3; TRBD2, the table's D call, lacks a check against the DNA. TRBV21-1 constitutes a pseudogene. The CDR3 runs to 15 residues. DNA of the CDR3: TGTGCCAGCAGCAAATGGGGACTAAGGCGAGATACGCAGTATTTT. Its translation: CASSKWGLRRDTQYF.

This sequence joins TRBV5-1 and TRBJ2-1; 9 bases fit TRBD2. Germline assignment: CDR1 SGHRS and CDR2 YFSETQ. The CDR3 consists of 15 residues. With V trimmed by 0 bases and J by 4 bases, 2 bases remained unmatched. CDR3 residues: CASSLGLAEYNEQFF. CDR3 bases: TGCGCCAGCAGCTTGGGACTAGCGGAATACAATGAGCAGTTCTTC.

This clone appeared a single time. The chain couples TRBV28 to TRBJ1-5; tentative D call: TRBD1 (5 bases). Looked up from germline, CDR1 is MDHEN and CDR2 is SYDVKM. The germline V and J ends were trimmed by 6 bases and 3 bases, with 15 bases remaining between them. This CDR3 has 15 residues. The CDR3 region is CASRISGGYNQPQHF. The CDR3 DNA sequence: TGTGCCAGCAGGATCTCGGGGGGTTACAATCAGCCCCAGCATTTT.

The V and J genes are TRBV29-1 and TRBJ2-7; the match to TRBD2 covers 12 bases. Germline loops: CDR1 SQVTM, CDR2 ANQGSEA. CDR3 size: 14 residues. V gave up 4 bases and J gave up 3 bases; unmatched junction bases: 4. The CDR3 nucleotides are TGCAGCGTTGCGCTACTAGCGGGAGGCTACGAGCAGTACTTC. Translated: CSVALLAGGYEQYF.

This clone was recorded a few times. The chain uses TRBV2 and TRBJ2-1; D is undetermined. V was cut by 1 base and J by 3 bases, with 4 bases left in between. There are 13 residues in the CDR3. The V gene's germline CDR1 is SNHLY and CDR2 FYNNEI. CDR3: CASSEGVYNEQFF. The DNA of the CDR3 is TGTGCCAGCAGTGAAGGCGTCTACAATGAGCAGTTCTTC.

The chain combines TRBV5-1 with TRBJ2-3; TRBD1 agrees at 12 bases. This CDR3 has 16 amino acids. Germline trimming cut 3 bases from V and 5 bases from J; bases unmatched to any gene: 7. From germline, CDR1 is SGHRS and CDR2 YFSETQ. The CDR3 DNA reads TGCGCCAGCAGCTCCGGGACAGGGGGCGGAATAGATACGCAGTATTTT. This encodes CASSSGTGGGIDTQYF.

The chain recombines TRBV4-1 with TRBJ2-7; TRBD1 matches 7 bases. V lost 6 bases to trimming and J lost 1 base; unmatched junction nucleotides: 6. Germline values: CDR1 MGHRA, CDR2 YSYEKL. The CDR3 runs 14 residues. CDR3 coding DNA: TGCGCCAGCAGTCGGGACAGAGCGTCCTACGAGCAGTACTTC. Encoded protein: CASSRDRASYEQYF.

The sample holds a few counts of this clone. The gene calls are TRBV13 and TRBJ2-3, with D possibly being TRBD1 (6 bases). Germline-derived CDR1 and CDR2 are PRHDT and FYEKMQ (reference sequence). The CDR3 sequence is 16 residues long. The V gene lost 5 bases and the J gene lost 8 bases, with 23 bases spanning the gap. CDR3 amino acids: CASSPPTLGQKSTQYF. Here the CDR3 DNA reads TGTGCCAGCAGCCCGCCAACCTTAGGACAGAAGAGTACGCAGTATTTT. The full variable domain, completed using reference TRBV13 and TRBJ2-3, is AAGVIQSPRHLIKEKRETATLKCYPIPRHDTVYWYQQGPGQDPQFLISFYEKMQSDKGSIPDRFSAQQFSDYHSELNMSSLELGDSALYFCASSPPTLGQKSTQYFGPGTRLTVL.

The rearrangement joins TRBV5-4 to TRBJ2-2; tentative D call: TRBD1 (6 bases). The CDR3 covers 18 residues. The V end lost 3 bases, the J end lost 7 bases, and 25 bases lay between the germline ends. From germline, CDR1 is SGHNT and CDR2 YYREEE (reference sequence). As DNA, the CDR3 is TGTGCCAGCAGCTCCCAGCGGACTGGAGAAGAGGGGGTCGGGGAGCTGTTTTTT. This codes for CASSSQRTGEEGVGELFF.

CDR3 loop: CASALLAQSTGELFF. As DNA, the CDR3 is TGTGCCAGCGCCCTACTAGCGCAATCTACCGGGGAGCTGTTTTTT. V gene TRBV6-5 combines with J gene TRBJ2-2, with 7 positions matching TRBD2. The CDR3 sequence is 15 residues long. Germline trimming cut 8 bases from V and 5 bases from J; bases unmatched to any gene: 11. CDR1 and CDR2 from the germline V gene are MNHEY and SVGAGI.

This rearrangement joins TRBV27 to TRBJ1-6; 8 nucleotides align to TRBD1. V was pared by 6 bases and J by 10 bases, with 11 bases of the junction left unmatched. There are 15 residues in the CDR3. Germline V lookup: CDR1 MNHEY, CDR2 SMNVEV (reference sequence). The CDR3, as DNA: TGTGCCAGCAGCCAAGCCGGGACAGGTCAATCACCCCTCCACTTT. It specifies CASSQAGTGQSPLHF.

The chain links TRBV19 to TRBJ1-1; 8 bases agree with TRBD1. This CDR3 contains 14 residues. Germline loops: CDR1 LNHDA, CDR2 SQIVND (reference sequence). Trimming cost V 5 bases and J 3 bases; bases outside gene matches: 5. CDR3 sequence reads: CASSAQGGHTEAFF. In DNA, the CDR3 is TGTGCCAGTAGTGCACAGGGGGGGCACACTGAAGCTTTCTTT. Together with reference TRBV19 and TRBJ1-1, the CDR3 gives the full variable domain: DGGITQSPKYLFRKEGQNVTLSCEQNLNHDAMYWYRQDPGQGLRLIYYSQIVNDFQKGDIAEGYSVSREKKESFPLTVTSAQKNPTAFYLCASSAQGGHTEAFFGQGTRLTVV.

This chain links TRBV3-1 (or the pseudogene TRBV3-2) with TRBJ1-5; TRBD1 might be the D (5 bases). This CDR3 is built from 15 residues. Deletions cut 1 base from V and 3 bases from J, with 10 bases between. Germline lookup yields CDR1 LGHDT and CDR2 YNNKEL (reference sequence). The CDR3 reads CASSQGSGFNQPQHF. The CDR3 DNA reads TGTGCCAGCAGCCAAGGTTCAGGGTTCAATCAGCCCCAGCATTTT.

This chain connects TRBV3-1 (or the pseudogene TRBV3-2) to TRBJ1-2; no clear D gene. CDR3 length equals 16 residues. Germline V gives CDR1 LGHDT, CDR2 YNNKEL (reference sequence). The V end was cut by 4 bases, the J end by 8 bases, with 23 bases between. Here the CDR3 reads CASSPTFSVGNYGYTF. DNA for the CDR3: TGTGCCAGCAGCCCCACCTTTTCGGTCGGGAATTACGGCTACACCTTC.

The V and J genes are TRBV19 and TRBJ1-5; D perhaps matches TRBD1 (5 bases). The germline V gene has CDR1 LNHDA and CDR2 SQIVND (reference sequence). The germline V and J ends were trimmed by 6 bases and 0 bases, with 15 bases remaining between them. The CDR3 contains 16 residues. CDR3 nucleotides: TGTGCCAGTAGGGGAGGGCAGGGTGGTAGCAATCAGCCCCAGCATTTT. Amino acids: CASRGGQGGSNQPQHF.

This chain links TRBV5-6 with TRBJ1-4; no definite D call. V was trimmed by 0 bases and J by 4 bases, leaving 16 bases between them. Germline V lookup: CDR1 SGHDT, CDR2 YYEEEE. This CDR3 is 17 amino acids long. The CDR3 nucleotides read TGTGCCAGCAGCTTGGACCCCCACCAGGCTAATAATGAAAAACTGTTTTTT. This codes for CASSLDPHQANNEKLFF.

The rearrangement links TRBV12-3 or TRBV12-4 to TRBJ1-2, with 10 bases matching TRBD1. With V trimmed by 6 bases and J by 8 bases, 6 bases remained unmatched. The CDR3 loop spans 13 amino acids. This chain's CDR3 is CASSRGQGLGYTF. DNA of the CDR3: TGTGCCAGCAGCCGGGGACAGGGGTTAGGCTACACCTTC.

This chain connects TRBV13 to TRBJ2-3; D ambiguous. Germline V gene data show CDR1 as PRHDT and CDR2 as FYEKMQ (reference sequence). The V end lost 2 bases, the J end lost 2 bases, and 11 bases lay between the germline ends. The length of the CDR3 is 15 residues. The CDR3 nucleotides are TGTGCCAGCAGCTTATTCGTGGCCCCCACAGATACGCAGTATTTT. Translation: CASSLFVAPTDTQYF.

The V call is TRBV6-5, the J call TRBJ2-7; D may be TRBD1 (6 bases). The CDR3 is 13 residues long. Per germline, CDR1 MNHEY and CDR2 SVGAGI. Trimming pared 5 bases from V and 4 bases from J, leaving 12 bases between. The CDR3 bases are TGTGCCAGCAGTAAAACAGGGTTGTACGAGCAGTACTTC. This gives the protein CASSKTGLYEQYF.

The chain employs TRBV5-1 and TRBJ1-5; D is unclear. The CDR3 sequence is 13 residues long. Germline CDR1 and CDR2: SGHRS and YFSETQ. Trimming took 0 bases from V and 5 from J, leaving 6 bases between them. The CDR3 DNA sequence: TGCGCCAGCAGCTTGGCCGGGGATCAGCCCCAGCATTTT. This encodes CASSLAGDQPQHF.

The chain couples TRBV28 to TRBJ2-1; 8 bases line up with TRBD2. V lost 1 base to trimming and J lost 5 bases; unmatched junction nucleotides: 10. Germline CDR1 is MDHEN and CDR2 is SYDVKM. This CDR3 spans 17 amino acids. The CDR3 sequence: CASSLLSGGPADNEQFF. For the CDR3, the DNA is TGTGCCAGCAGTTTATTAAGCGGGGGACCGGCTGACAATGAGCAGTTCTTC.

The V call is TRBV6-5, the J call TRBJ2-7; possibly TRBD2 for D (6 bases). CDR1 is MNHEY, CDR2 SVGAGI, per germline. There are 13 residues in the CDR3. V was pared by 6 bases and J by 4 bases, with 13 bases between. The CDR3 sequence: CASRRDSTYEQYF. The CDR3 nucleotides are TGTGCCAGCAGGCGGGACTCCACGTACGAGCAGTACTTC.